The source of this TCR beta chain is a study of identical twins. Study-level findings and limits: Shared out-of-frame alpha sequences (those common to twins) showed excess low generation probability.

TCRdb reprocessed the 5' RACE reads with MiXCR, giving one entry per CDR3 protein. The table lists under 350,000 distinct CDR3 sequences, less than 9.5% of them singletons, with 7% to 8.5% in the top ten. No donor was unhealthy or non-Caucasian. About this clonotype itself: The target antigen is unknown.

CDR3 length: 14 residues. CDR1 and CDR2 (germline): MGHDK, SYGVNS. Trimming shortened V by 8 bases and J by 2 bases, and 13 bases separated the two germline ends. The same data also went into a second study, on yellow fever vaccine responses in identical twins.

The rearrangement joins TRBV25-1 to TRBJ2-1; D is unclear. Specimen: CD8+ T cells sorted from blood. This receptor was identified in a woman aged 18-30 years in good health. The chain's CDR3 is CASAPLTAYNEQFF. The CDR3 DNA is TGTGCCAGCGCTCCTCTAACAGCCTACAATGAGCAGTTCTTC.